The clone carrying this T cell receptor beta chain showed up many times. The source of the sample is a study of Graves' ophthalmopathy and Graves' hyperthyroidism. Germline values: CDR1 SGHDT, CDR2 YYEEEE. This CDR3 has 15 residues. V was clipped by 2 bases and J by 4 bases, with 15 bases between them. Amplification of TCR beta CDR3 regions used RNA transcripts. The first-round RT-PCR employed HTBI primers together with the Qiagen OneStep RT-PCR kit. A multiplex PCR was then performed as the second round. TCRdb reprocessed the multiplex PCR reads with MiXCR, giving one entry per CDR3 protein. This sample has 200,000 to 250,000 distinct CDR3 sequences, with 20% to 25% found just once.

Sequencing was done on a sample of peripheral blood. V gene TRBV5-6 combines with J gene TRBJ1-2, with no clear D. The TCR sequence derives from a woman in her forties or fifties with Graves' ophthalmopathy. CDR3 coding DNA: TGTGCCAGCAGCTTAGAACCTCTCGGGGTCTATGGCTACACCTTC. It codes for CASSLEPLGVYGYTF.